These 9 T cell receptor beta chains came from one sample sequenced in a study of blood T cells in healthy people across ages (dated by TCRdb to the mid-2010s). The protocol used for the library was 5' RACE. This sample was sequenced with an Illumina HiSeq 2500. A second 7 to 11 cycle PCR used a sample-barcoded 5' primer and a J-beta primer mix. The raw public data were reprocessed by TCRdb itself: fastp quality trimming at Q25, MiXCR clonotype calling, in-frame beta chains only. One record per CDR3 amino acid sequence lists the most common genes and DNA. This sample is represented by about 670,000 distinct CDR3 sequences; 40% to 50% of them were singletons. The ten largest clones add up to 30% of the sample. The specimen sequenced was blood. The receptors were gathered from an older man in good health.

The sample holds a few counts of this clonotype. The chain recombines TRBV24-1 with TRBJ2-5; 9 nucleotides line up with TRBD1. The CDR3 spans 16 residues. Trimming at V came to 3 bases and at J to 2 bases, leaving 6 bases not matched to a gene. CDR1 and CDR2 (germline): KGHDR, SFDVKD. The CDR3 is CATSDTGTGIQETQYF. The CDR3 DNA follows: TGTGCCACCAGTGATACCGGGACAGGGATACAAGAGACCCAGTACTTC.

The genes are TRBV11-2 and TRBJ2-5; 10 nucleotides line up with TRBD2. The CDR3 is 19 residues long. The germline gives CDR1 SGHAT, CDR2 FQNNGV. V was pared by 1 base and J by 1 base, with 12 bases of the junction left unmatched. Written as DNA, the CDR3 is TGTGCCAGCAGCTTAGTTCCTAGCGGGGGCGGAGGATTCCAAGAGACCCAGTACTTC. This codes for CASSLVPSGGGGFQETQYF.

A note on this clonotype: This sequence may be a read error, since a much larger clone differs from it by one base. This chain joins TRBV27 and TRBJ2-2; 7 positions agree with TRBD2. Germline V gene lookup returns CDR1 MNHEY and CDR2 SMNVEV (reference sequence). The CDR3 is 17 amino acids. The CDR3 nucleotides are TGTGCCAGCTGGCCAGGTTGGAACGGGAGGAACGCCGGGGAGCTGTTTTTT. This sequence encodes CASWPGWNGRNAGELFF.

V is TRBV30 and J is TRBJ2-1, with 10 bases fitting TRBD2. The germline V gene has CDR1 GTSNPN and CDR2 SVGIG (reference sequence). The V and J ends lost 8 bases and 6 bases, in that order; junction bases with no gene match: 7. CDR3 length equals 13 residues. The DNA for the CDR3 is TGTGCCCGCAGCGGGGGGGCGGGCAATGAGCAGTTCTTC. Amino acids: CARSGGAGNEQFF. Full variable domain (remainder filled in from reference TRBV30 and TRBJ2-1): SQTIHQWPATLVQPVGSPLSLECTVEGTSNPNLYWYRQAAGRGLQLLFYSVGIGQISSEVPQNLSASRPQDRQFILSSKKLLLSDSGFYLCARSGGAGNEQFFGPGTRLTVL.

CDR3 residues: CSVGTSGGDEQYF. CDR3 DNA: TGCAGCGTGGGGACTAGCGGGGGCGACGAGCAGTACTTC. The genes are TRBV29-1 and TRBJ2-7, with TRBD2 identical over 14 bases. V lost 6 bases, J lost 5 bases, and 3 bases stayed unmatched. CDR1 SQVTM and CDR2 ANQGSEA come from the germline V gene. The CDR3 runs to 13 residues.

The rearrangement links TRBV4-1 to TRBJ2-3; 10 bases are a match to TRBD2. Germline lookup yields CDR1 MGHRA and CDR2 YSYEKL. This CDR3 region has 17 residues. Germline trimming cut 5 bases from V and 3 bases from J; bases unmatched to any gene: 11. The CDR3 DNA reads TGCGCCAGCAGCTCTCGGCTAGCGGGAGTGTCTACAGATACGCAGTATTTT. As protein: CASSSRLAGVSTDTQYF.

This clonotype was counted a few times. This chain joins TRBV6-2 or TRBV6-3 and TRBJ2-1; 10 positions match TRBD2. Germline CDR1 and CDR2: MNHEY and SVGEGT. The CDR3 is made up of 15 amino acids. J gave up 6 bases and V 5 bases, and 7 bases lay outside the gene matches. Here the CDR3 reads CASSPLAGVTNEQFF. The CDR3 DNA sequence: TGTGCCAGCAGTCCCCTAGCGGGGGTGACCAATGAGCAGTTCTTC.

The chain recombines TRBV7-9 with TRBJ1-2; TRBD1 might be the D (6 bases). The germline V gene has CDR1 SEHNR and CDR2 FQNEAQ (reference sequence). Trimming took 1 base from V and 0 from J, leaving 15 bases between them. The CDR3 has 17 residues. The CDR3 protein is CASSLVTGGGPNYGYTF. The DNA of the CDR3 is TGTGCCAGCAGCTTAGTAACAGGCGGGGGGCCTAACTATGGCTACACCTTC.

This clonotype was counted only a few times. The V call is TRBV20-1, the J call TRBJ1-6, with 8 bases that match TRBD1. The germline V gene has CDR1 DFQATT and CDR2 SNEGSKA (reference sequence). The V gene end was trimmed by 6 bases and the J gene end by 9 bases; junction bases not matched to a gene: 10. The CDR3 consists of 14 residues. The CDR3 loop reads CSAKGQARSSPLHF. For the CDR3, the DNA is TGCAGTGCCAAGGGACAGGCGAGGAGTTCACCCCTCCACTTT.